This T cell receptor (beta chain) was sequenced in a study of blood T cell repertoires in COVID-19. Study background: Sites across the United States, Italy and Spain contributed samples from acute and convalescent COVID-19. Sources were T cells, B-cell-depleted T cells, or PBMCs; the material itself was cDNA or gDNA.

This CDR3 region has 14 residues. The V end lost 4 bases, the J end lost 3 bases, and 10 bases lay between the germline ends. CDR1 is SGHTA and CDR2 is FQGTGA in the germline V gene. Living in about two dozen US areas, the participants were between roughly 18 and 95 years of age. Participant-given clinical history determined each cohort assignment. This table comes from immunoSEQ multiplex PCR, and its TCRdb copy is limited to in-frame clones, with some not included. The sample yields around 170,000 clones, about 85% seen once. The TCR was taken from a woman aged 45-59 years who had recovered from COVID-19. The V gene is TRBV7-3, the J gene TRBJ1-3; TRBD1 is a possible D gene (6 bases). Sequenced: PBMCs or T cells enriched from blood (not recorded which). CDR3 region: CASSYEDSGNTIYF. Written as DNA, the CDR3 is TGTGCCAGCAGCTACGAGGACAGTGGAAACACCATATATTTT.